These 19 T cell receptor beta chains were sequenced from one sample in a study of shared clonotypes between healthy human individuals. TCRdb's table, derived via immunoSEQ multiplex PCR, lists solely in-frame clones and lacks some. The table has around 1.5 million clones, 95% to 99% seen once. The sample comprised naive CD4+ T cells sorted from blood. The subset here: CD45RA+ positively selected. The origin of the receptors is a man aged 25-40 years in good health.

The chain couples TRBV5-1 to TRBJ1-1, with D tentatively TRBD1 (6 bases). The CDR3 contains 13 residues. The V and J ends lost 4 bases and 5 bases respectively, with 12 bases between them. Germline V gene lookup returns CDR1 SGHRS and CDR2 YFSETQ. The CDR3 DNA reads TGCGCCAGCAGCAGAAGAGGGGGGACTGAAGCTTTCTTT. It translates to CASSRRGGTEAFF.

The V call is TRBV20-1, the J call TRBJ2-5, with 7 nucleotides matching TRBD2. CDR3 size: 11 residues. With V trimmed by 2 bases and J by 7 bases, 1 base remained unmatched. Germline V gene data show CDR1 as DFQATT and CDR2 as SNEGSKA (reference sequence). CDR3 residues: CSARLAVTQYF. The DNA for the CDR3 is TGCAGTGCTAGACTAGCGGTGACCCAGTACTTC.

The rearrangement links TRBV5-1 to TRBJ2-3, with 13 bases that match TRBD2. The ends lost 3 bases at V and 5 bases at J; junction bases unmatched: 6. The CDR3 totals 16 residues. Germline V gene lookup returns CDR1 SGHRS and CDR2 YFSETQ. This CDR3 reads CASSSGLAGALDTQYF. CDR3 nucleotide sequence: TGCGCCAGCAGCTCCGGACTAGCGGGAGCATTAGATACGCAGTATTTT.

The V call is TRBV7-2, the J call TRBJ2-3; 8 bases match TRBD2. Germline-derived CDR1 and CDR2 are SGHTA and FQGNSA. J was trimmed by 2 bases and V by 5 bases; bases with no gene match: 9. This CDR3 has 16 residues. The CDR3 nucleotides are TGTGCCAGCAGCACAAGCGGGAGACAGGTCACAGATACGCAGTATTTT. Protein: CASSTSGRQVTDTQYF.

The CDR3 loop reads CASSSGQVLYEQYF. For the CDR3, the DNA is TGCGCCAGCAGCTCGGGACAGGTCCTCTACGAGCAGTACTTC. The J gene is TRBJ2-7, the V gene TRBV5-1, with TRBD1 matching 8 bases. Unmatched junction bases numbered 5, after V lost 3 bases and J lost 3 bases. CDR1 is SGHRS, CDR2 YFSETQ, per germline. This CDR3 spans 14 amino acids.

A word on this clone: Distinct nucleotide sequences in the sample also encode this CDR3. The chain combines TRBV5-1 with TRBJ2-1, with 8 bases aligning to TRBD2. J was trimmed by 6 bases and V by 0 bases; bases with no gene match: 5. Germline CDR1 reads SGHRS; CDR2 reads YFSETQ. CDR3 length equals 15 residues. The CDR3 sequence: CASSLGLAGLNEQFF. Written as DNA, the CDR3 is TGCGCCAGCAGCTTGGGGTTAGCGGGGCTCAATGAGCAGTTCTTC.

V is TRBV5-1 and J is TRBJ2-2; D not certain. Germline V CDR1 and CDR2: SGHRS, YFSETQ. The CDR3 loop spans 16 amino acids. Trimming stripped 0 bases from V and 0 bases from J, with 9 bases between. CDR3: CASSLDLLTNTGELFF. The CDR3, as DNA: TGCGCCAGCAGCTTGGATCTTTTGACGAACACCGGGGAGCTGTTTTTT.

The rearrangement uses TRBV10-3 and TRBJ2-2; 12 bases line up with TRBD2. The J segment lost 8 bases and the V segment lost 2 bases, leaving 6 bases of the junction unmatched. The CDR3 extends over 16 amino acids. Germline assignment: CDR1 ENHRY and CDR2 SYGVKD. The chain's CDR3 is CAISENLAGGLGELFF. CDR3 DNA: TGTGCCATCAGTGAGAACCTAGCGGGAGGGTTAGGGGAGCTGTTTTTT.

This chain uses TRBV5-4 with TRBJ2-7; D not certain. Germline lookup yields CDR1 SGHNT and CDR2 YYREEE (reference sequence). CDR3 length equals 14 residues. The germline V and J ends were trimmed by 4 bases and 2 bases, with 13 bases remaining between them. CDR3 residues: CASSTQQKTYEQYF. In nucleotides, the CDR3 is TGTGCCAGCAGCACACAGCAAAAAACCTACGAGCAGTACTTC.

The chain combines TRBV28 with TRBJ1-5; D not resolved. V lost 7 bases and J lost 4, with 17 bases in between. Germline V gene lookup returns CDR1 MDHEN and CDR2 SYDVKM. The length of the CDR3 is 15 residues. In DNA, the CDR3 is TGTGCCAGCACCTCTAGGGCGTCTAGGAATCAGCCCCAGCATTTT. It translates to CASTSRASRNQPQHF.

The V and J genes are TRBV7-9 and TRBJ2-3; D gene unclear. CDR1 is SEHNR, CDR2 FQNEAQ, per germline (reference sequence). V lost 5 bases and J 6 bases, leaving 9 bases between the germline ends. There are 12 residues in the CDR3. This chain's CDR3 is CASSPHGDTQYF. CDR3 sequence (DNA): TGTGCCAGCAGCCCCCATGGGGATACGCAGTATTTT.

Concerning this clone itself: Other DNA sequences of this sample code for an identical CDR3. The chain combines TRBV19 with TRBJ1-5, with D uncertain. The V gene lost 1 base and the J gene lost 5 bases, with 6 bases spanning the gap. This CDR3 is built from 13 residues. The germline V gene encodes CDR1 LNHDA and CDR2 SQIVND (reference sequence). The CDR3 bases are TGTGCCAGTAGTATAGGCCGTGATCAGCCCCAGCATTTT. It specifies CASSIGRDQPQHF.

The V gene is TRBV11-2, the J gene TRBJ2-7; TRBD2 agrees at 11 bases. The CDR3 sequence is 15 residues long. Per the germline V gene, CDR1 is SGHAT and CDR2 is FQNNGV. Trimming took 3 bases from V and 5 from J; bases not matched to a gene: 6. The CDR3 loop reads CASSFPLAGANEQYF. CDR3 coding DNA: TGTGCCAGCAGCTTTCCACTAGCGGGAGCAAACGAGCAGTACTTC.

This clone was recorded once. The CDR3: CASSLAVWKSTDTQYF. CDR3 DNA: TGCGCCAGCAGCTTGGCGGTCTGGAAGAGCACAGATACGCAGTATTTT. The rearrangement uses TRBV5-1 and TRBJ2-3; D ambiguous. V lost 0 bases and J lost 0, with 11 bases in between. The germline gives CDR1 SGHRS, CDR2 YFSETQ. The CDR3 has 16 amino acids.

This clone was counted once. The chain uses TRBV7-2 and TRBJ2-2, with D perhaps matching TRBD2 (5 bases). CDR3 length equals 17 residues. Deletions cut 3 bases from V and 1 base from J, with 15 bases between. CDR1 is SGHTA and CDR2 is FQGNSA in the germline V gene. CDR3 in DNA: TGTGCCAGCAGCTTGGTTAGGAGGCGTTGGAACACCGGGGAGCTGTTTTTT. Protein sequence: CASSLVRRRWNTGELFF.

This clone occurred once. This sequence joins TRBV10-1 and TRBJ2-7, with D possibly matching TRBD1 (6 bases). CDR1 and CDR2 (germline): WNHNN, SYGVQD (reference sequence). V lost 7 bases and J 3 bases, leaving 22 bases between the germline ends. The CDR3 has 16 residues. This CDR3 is CASTTHRVRIIYEQYF. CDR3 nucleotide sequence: TGCGCCAGCACCACTCACAGGGTTCGTATCATCTACGAGCAGTACTTC.

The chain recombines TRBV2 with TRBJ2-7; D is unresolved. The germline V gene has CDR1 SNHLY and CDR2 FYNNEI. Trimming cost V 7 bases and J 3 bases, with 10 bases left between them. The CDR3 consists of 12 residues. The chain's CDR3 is CASTLGLYEQYF. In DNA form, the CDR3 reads TGTGCCAGCACCCTAGGCCTCTACGAGCAGTACTTC.

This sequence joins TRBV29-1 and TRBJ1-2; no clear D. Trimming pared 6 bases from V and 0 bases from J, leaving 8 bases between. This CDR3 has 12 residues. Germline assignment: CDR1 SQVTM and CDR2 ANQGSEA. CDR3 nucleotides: TGCAGCGTAGTCAAAGCTAACTATGGCTACACCTTC. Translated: CSVVKANYGYTF.

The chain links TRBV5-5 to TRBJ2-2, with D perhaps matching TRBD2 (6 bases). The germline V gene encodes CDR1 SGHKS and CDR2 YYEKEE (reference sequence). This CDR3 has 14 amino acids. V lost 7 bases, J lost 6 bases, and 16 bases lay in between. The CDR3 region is CASDPTGVPGELFF. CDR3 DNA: TGTGCCAGCGACCCGACGGGGGTCCCCGGGGAGCTGTTTTTT.